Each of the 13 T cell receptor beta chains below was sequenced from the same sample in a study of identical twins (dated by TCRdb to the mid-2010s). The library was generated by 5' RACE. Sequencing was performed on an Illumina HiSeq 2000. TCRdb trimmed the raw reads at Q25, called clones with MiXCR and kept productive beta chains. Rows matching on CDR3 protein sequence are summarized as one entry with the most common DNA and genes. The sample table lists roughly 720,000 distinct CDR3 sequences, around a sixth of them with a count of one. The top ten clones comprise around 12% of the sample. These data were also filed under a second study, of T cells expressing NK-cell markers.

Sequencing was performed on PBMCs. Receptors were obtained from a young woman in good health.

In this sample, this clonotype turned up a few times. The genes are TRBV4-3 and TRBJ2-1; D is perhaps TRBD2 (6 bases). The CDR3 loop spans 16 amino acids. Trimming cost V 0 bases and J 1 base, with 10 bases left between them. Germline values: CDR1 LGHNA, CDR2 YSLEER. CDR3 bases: TGCGCCAGCAGCCAAGAGATAGCGGCATCCTACAATGAGCAGTTCTTC. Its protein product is CASSQEIAASYNEQFF.

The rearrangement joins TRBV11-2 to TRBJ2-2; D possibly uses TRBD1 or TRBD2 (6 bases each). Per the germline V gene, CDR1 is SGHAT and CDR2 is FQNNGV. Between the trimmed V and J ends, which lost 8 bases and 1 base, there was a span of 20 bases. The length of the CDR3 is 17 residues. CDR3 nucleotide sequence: TGTGCCAGCCCGGGGGCGCTCGAGTACGTGAACACCGGGGAGCTGTTTTTT. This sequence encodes CASPGALEYVNTGELFF.

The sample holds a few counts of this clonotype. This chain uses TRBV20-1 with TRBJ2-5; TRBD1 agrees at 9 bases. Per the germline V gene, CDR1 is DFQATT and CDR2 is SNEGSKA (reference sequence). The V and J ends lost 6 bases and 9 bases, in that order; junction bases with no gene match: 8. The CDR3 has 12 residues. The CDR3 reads CSASDRGWPQYF. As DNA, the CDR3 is TGCAGTGCCTCGGACAGGGGATGGCCCCAGTACTTC.

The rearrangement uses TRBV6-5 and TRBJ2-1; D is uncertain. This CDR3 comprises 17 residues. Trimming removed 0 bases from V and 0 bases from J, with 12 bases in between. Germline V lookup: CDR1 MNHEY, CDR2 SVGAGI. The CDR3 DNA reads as TGTGCCAGCAGTTACTCCTGGCTCCCCAGCTCCTACAATGAGCAGTTCTTC. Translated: CASSYSWLPSSYNEQFF.

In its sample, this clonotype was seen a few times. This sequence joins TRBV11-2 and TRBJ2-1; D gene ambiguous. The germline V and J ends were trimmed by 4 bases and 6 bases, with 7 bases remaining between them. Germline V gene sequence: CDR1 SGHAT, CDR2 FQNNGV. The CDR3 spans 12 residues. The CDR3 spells CASSSIANEQFF. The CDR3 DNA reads TGTGCCAGCAGCTCTATAGCCAATGAGCAGTTCTTC. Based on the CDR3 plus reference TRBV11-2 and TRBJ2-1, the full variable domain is EAGVAQSPRYKIIEKRQSVAFWCNPISGHATLYWYQQILGQGPKLLIQFQNNGVVDDSQLPKDRFSAERLKGVDSTLKIQPAKLEDSAVYLCASSSIANEQFFGPGTRLTVL.

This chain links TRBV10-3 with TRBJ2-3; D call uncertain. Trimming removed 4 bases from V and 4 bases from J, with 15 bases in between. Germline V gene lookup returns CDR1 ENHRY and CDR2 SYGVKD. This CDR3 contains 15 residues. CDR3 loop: CAISVGSLVSDTQYF. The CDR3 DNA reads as TGTGCCATCAGTGTTGGTAGTTTGGTTTCAGATACGCAGTATTTT.

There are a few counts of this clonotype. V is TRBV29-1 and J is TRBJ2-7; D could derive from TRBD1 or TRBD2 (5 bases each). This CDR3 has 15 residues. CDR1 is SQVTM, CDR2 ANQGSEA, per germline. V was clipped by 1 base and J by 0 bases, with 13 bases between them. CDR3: CSVEGGTSSSYEQYF. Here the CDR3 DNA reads TGCAGCGTTGAAGGAGGGACGTCGAGCTCCTACGAGCAGTACTTC.

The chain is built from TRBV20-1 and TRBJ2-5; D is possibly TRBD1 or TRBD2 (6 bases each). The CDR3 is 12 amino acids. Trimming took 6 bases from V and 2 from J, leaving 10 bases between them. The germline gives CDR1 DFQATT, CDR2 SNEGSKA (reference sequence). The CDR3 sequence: CSATGRQETQYF. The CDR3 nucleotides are TGCAGTGCCACAGGGAGGCAAGAGACCCAGTACTTC.

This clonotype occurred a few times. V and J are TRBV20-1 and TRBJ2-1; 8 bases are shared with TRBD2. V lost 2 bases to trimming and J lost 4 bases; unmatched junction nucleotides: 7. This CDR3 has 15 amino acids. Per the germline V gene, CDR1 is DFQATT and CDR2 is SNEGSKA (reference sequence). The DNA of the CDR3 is TGCAGTGCTAGACCTACTAGCGGCCGATACAATGAGCAGTTCTTC. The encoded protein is CSARPTSGRYNEQFF.

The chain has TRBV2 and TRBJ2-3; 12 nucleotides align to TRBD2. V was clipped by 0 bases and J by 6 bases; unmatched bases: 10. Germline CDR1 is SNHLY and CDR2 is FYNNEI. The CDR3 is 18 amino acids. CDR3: CASSEAWASGRDWDTQYF. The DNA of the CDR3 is TGTGCCAGCAGTGAAGCTTGGGCTAGCGGGAGGGATTGGGATACGCAGTATTTT.

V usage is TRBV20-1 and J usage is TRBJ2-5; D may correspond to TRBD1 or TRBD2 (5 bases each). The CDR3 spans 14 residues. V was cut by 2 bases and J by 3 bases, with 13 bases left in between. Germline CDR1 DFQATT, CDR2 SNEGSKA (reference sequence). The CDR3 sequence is CSARPGTMKETQYF. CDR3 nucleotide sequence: TGCAGTGCTAGACCCGGGACCATGAAAGAGACCCAGTACTTC.

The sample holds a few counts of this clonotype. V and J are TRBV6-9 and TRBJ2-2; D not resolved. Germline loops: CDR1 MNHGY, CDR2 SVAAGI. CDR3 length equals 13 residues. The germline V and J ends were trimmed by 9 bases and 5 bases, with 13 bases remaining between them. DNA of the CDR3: TGTGCCAGAGCACTCAAGTCAACCGGGGAGCTGTTTTTT. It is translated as CARALKSTGELFF.

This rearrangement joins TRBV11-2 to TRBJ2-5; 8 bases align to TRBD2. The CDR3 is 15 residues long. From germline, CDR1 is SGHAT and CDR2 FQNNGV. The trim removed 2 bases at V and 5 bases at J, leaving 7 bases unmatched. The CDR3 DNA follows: TGTGCCAGCAGCTTAAGGGAAGCGGGAGTGGAGACCCAGTACTTC. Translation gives CASSLREAGVETQYF.